This note documents a single T cell receptor (beta chain) sequence. Its specificity is not known. The ends were cut back, 5 bases at V and 5 bases at J, with 15 bases in the middle. The germline V gene encodes CDR1 SQVTM and CDR2 ANQGSEA. This CDR3 is 13 amino acids long. This sample is drawn from a study of blood T cells in healthy people across ages. Through a sample-barcoded 5' primer and a J-beta primer mix, a second PCR was run for roughly 7 to 12 cycles. Each cDNA molecule carried a tag from a template-switch adaptor that contained 12 random nucleotides. TCRdb used MiXCR to reprocess the 5' RACE reads, holding one entry per CDR3 protein. The data hold approximately 760,000 distinct CDR3 sequences, with just under 25% observed a single time. Whole-study findings and limits: Aged donors had fewer naive CD4+ cells and lower diversity than long-lived donors.

Drawn from each donor were roughly 10 milliliters of peripheral blood. The same sample was also used in a study of T cells of mothers and their children.

The sample comprised blood. The rearrangement uses TRBV29-1 and TRBJ2-5; D call uncertain. The receptor comes from a boy between 10 and 17 years old in good health. Here the CDR3 reads CSVWLVLSETQYF. In nucleotides, the CDR3 is TGCAGCGTTTGGCTGGTACTAAGCGAGACCCAGTACTTC. Full variable domain (missing parts from reference TRBV29-1 and TRBJ2-5): SAVISQKPSRDICQRGTSLTIQCQVDSQVTMMFWYRQQPGQSLTLIATANQGSEATYESGFVIDKFPISRPNLTFSTLTVSNMSPEDSSIYLCSVWLVLSETQYFGPGTRLLVL.